The 23 T cell receptor beta chains in this list originate from one sample, sequenced in a study of T cell clonality in common variable immunodeficiency. This table comes from immunoSEQ multiplex PCR, and its TCRdb copy is limited to in-frame clones, with some not included. The table records approximately 20,000 clones without singletons, the ten largest covering roughly 2.5%. Study conclusions and caveats: Fewer deletions and N-nucleotide insertions were reportedly seen in common variable immunodeficiency TCR beta sequences.

No antigen is known for these receptors. The sequenced sample consisted of peripheral blood mononuclear cells. The receptors were gathered from a human donor with common variable immunodeficiency.

Concerning this clone: Read coverage stops 3 residues before the CDR3 terminus; the germline J gene supplies the remainder. The chain has TRBV7-3 and TRBJ2-1, with D possibly matching TRBD2 (5 bases). Germline loops: CDR1 SGHTA, CDR2 FQGTGA. The CDR3 totals 15 residues. With 3 bases removed from V and 3 bases from J, the gap between germline ends came to 12 bases. CDR3: CASSLERILYNEQFF. The sequenced part of the CDR3 DNA is TGTGCCAGCAGCTTGGAGCGGATCCTCTACAATGAG. Based on the CDR3 plus reference TRBV7-3 and TRBJ2-1, the full variable domain is GAGVSQTPSNKVTEKGKYVELRCDPISGHTALYWYRQSLGQGPEFLIYFQGTGAADDSGLPNDRFFAVRPEGSVSTLKIQRTERGDSAVYLCASSLERILYNEQFFGPGTRLTVL.

As concerns this clone: The read ends 3 residues early relative to the CDR3; the germline J gene fills the gap. V is TRBV18 and J is TRBJ2-2, with a possible D match to TRBD2 (6 bases). V lost 1 base and J lost 3, with 9 bases in between. CDR1 is KGHSH, CDR2 LQKENI, per germline. The CDR3 covers 15 residues. The CDR3 DNA, read in part, is TGTGCCAGCTCACCACGATCGGGGGACACCGGGGAG. This encodes CASSPRSGDTGE. The complete CDR3 sequence is CASSPRSGDTGELFF.

In this sample, this clone is medium-sized. The read ends 3 residues before the CDR3 terminus; that terminus is restored from the germline J gene. This chain joins TRBV29-1 and TRBJ2-2, with D maybe TRBD2 (5 bases). This CDR3 has 13 residues. The V end lost 7 bases, the J end lost 0 bases, and 9 bases lay between the germline ends. Germline V CDR1 and CDR2: SQVTM, ANQGSEA. The sequenced CDR3 bases are TGCAGCGGCCTCGGGGCGAACACCGGGGAG. Translation gives CSGLGANTGE. The CDR3 in its entirety is CSGLGANTGELFF.

In its sample, this clone was seen many times. The read stops 3 residues short of the end of the CDR3; the missing end is completed from the germline J gene. This chain links TRBV5-4 with TRBJ1-2, with D possibly TRBD1 on 5 matching bases. V was shortened by 4 bases and J by 4 bases, with 14 bases between the two germline ends. Germline V gives CDR1 SGHNT, CDR2 YYREEE (reference sequence). This CDR3 region has 14 residues. The DNA read from the CDR3 is TGTGCCAGCAGCCTGCAGGGTCCAGGCTATGGC. Amino acid sequence: CASSLQGPGYG. The complete CDR3 reads CASSLQGPGYGYTF. Using reference TRBV5-4 and TRBJ1-2 for the parts outside the CDR3, the full variable domain is ETGVTQSPTHLIKTRGQQVTLRCSSQSGHNTVSWYQQALGQGPQFIFQYYREEENGRGNFPPRFSGLQFPNYSSELNVNALELDDSALYLCASSLQGPGYGYTFGSGTRLTVV.

This clone was counted a few times. The CDR3 end lies 3 residues beyond the end of the read and is filled in from the germline J gene. The chain links TRBV11-1 to TRBJ1-2, with D possibly matching TRBD1 (5 bases). Per germline, CDR1 SGHAT and CDR2 FQDESV (reference sequence). The CDR3 length is 14 residues. The V and J ends lost 0 bases and 2 bases respectively, with 7 bases between them. CDR3 residues: CASSLASGNYGYTF. CDR3 bases read: TGTGCCAGCAGCTTAGCCTCAGGGAACTATGGC. The whole variable domain, remainder taken from reference TRBV11-1 and TRBJ1-2, is EAEVAQSPRYKITEKSQAVAFWCDPISGHATLYWYRQILGQGPELLVQFQDESVVDDSQLPKDRFSAERLKGVDSTLKIQPAELGDSAMYLCASSLASGNYGYTFGSGTRLTVV.

This clone was seen a few times. The CDR3 end lies 3 residues beyond the end of the read and is filled in from the germline J gene. This chain connects TRBV11-2 to TRBJ2-1; the D is unclear. Per germline, CDR1 SGHAT and CDR2 FQNNGV. With 5 bases removed from V and 0 bases from J, the gap between germline ends came to 11 bases. The CDR3 length is 15 residues. The covered CDR3 bases are TGTGCCAGCAGCCGATCCCCGGGCTCCTACAATGAG. This encodes CASSRSPGSYNE. In full, the CDR3 is CASSRSPGSYNEQFF.

About this clone: The CDR3 end falls 3 residues outside the read, so it is completed with the germline J gene. The V and J genes are TRBV2 and TRBJ1-6, with 7 bases matching TRBD1. V shed 7 bases and J 7 bases; nucleotides not matched to a gene: 7. CDR1 is SNHLY, CDR2 FYNNEI, per germline. The CDR3 is 14 residues long. The CDR3 reads CASTKTGSNSPLHF. The CDR3 DNA, read in part, is TGTGCCAGCACCAAGACAGGGTCCAATTCACCC.

This clone was observed at least ten times. The sequence runs out 3 residues before the end of the CDR3; the remainder is reconstructed from the germline J gene. The J gene is TRBJ2-3, the V gene TRBV5-1; D is ambiguous. The CDR3 sequence is 16 residues long. The ends were cut back, 0 bases at V and 5 bases at J, with 16 bases in the middle. Germline V gene data show CDR1 as SGHRS and CDR2 as YFSETQ. CDR3 DNA, as far as it was read: TGCGCCAGCAGCTTGGGGTTTGGGTCAGGCGAAGATACG. This codes for CASSLGFGSGEDT. The whole CDR3 sequence is CASSLGFGSGEDTQYF.

This clone was detected many times. The read ends 3 residues shy of where the CDR3 ends; the end is completed using the germline J gene. J is TRBJ2-7 and V is TRBV11-2; 12 bases are shared with TRBD2. Germline V gene lookup returns CDR1 SGHAT and CDR2 FQNNGV. The CDR3 has 15 amino acids. The junction had 5 bases not matched to a gene; V was cut back by 2 bases and J by 6 bases. The sequenced CDR3 bases are TGTGCCAGCAGCTTAAGCCTAGCGGGAGGGCCCGAG. It translates to CASSLSLAGGPE. The entire CDR3 is CASSLSLAGGPEQYF.

This clone appeared many times. Coverage ceases 3 residues before the CDR3 finishes, and the germline J gene fills in the end. The chain joins TRBV2 to TRBJ2-7; 11 bases line up with TRBD2. Trimming cost V 7 bases and J 0 bases; bases outside gene matches: 2. Germline CDR1 SNHLY, CDR2 FYNNEI. This CDR3 region has 14 residues. The sequenced CDR3 bases are TGTGCCAGCACAGGGACTAGCGGCTCCTACGAG. As protein: CASTGTSGSYE. The whole CDR3 region reads CASTGTSGSYEQYF.

Notes on this clone: The observed sequence ends 3 residues before the CDR3 terminus, with the missing tail filled in from the germline J gene. V gene TRBV20-1 combines with J gene TRBJ1-2; TRBD1 aligns across 9 bases. This CDR3 comprises 13 residues. Per the germline V gene, CDR1 is DFQATT and CDR2 is SNEGSKA (reference sequence). The V gene end was trimmed by 1 base and the J gene end by 5 bases; junction bases not matched to a gene: 2. The sequenced part of the CDR3 DNA is TGCAGTGCTAGAGGGGACAGGGTTTATGGC. Protein product: CSARGDRVYG. The CDR3 as a whole reads CSARGDRVYGYTF.

A note on this clone: The DNA ends 3 residues before the CDR3 does, and the rest of the CDR3 is filled in from the germline J gene. V and J are TRBV2 and TRBJ1-1, with no clear D. V lost 6 bases and J lost 7, with 12 bases in between. The CDR3 covers 12 residues. Per germline, CDR1 SNHLY and CDR2 FYNNEI. The DNA read from the CDR3 is TGTGCCAGCAGACCCACGGGGTTTGAA. Protein sequence: CASRPTGFE. The complete CDR3 reads CASRPTGFEAFF.

This clone was counted at least ten times. This chain's CDR3 is CSARVPGDTPLHF. The DNA read from the CDR3 is TGCAGTGCTAGAGTTCCAGGGGATACACCC. The J gene is TRBJ1-6, the V gene TRBV20-1, with D perhaps matching TRBD1 (6 bases). With the read ending 3 residues before the CDR3 end, the germline J gene is used to fill in that end. Germline V gene data show CDR1 as DFQATT and CDR2 as SNEGSKA (reference sequence). With 1 base removed from V and 11 bases from J, the gap between germline ends came to 12 bases. The CDR3 runs 13 residues.

The sample holds many counts of this clone. The read comes to an end 3 residues before the CDR3 does, leaving the germline J gene to fill in the end. This sequence joins TRBV18 and TRBJ1-5, with TRBD1 matching 7 bases. CDR3 length: 14 amino acids. V shed 0 bases and J 4 bases; nucleotides not matched to a gene: 0. Germline assignment: CDR1 KGHSH and CDR2 LQKENI. The CDR3 spells CASSPPDRNQPQHF. Incomplete CDR3 DNA: TGTGCCAGCTCACCACCGGACAGGAATCAGCCC.

This clone was seen ten or more times. Read coverage stops 3 residues before the CDR3 terminus; the germline J gene supplies the remainder. This chain uses TRBV19 with TRBJ2-1, with 7 bases aligning to TRBD2. The germline V gene has CDR1 LNHDA and CDR2 SQIVND (reference sequence). The CDR3 contains 17 residues. The V and J ends lost 8 bases and 2 bases, in that order; junction bases with no gene match: 15. CDR3 DNA, as far as it was read: TGTGCCAGTCTAAAAACAGCGGGATCTGGGCCCTACAATGAG. It translates to CASLKTAGSGPYNE. The entire CDR3 is CASLKTAGSGPYNEQFF.

Ten or more counts support this clone. Coverage ceases 3 residues before the CDR3 finishes, and the germline J gene fills in the end. The V call is TRBV2, the J call TRBJ1-1; D might be TRBD1 (6 bases). The germline V gene encodes CDR1 SNHLY and CDR2 FYNNEI. The CDR3 consists of 13 residues. CDR3 DNA, as far as it was read: TGTGCCAGCAGTGAAACAGGGAAGACGAAC. It is translated as CASSETGKTN. Given in full, the CDR3 is CASSETGKTNAFF.

This clone was seen repeatedly, ten times or more. Read sequence stops 3 residues before the CDR3 end, and the germline J gene provides the missing end. The V and J genes are TRBV28 and TRBJ1-2, with a tentative D call TRBD1 (5 bases). The CDR3 covers 13 residues. Germline V CDR1 and CDR2: MDHEN, SYDVKM. Trimming removed 10 bases at V and 6 bases at J, with 18 bases between. CDR3 DNA (partial): TGTGCCACCCGGGAACAGGCCCTCGATGGC. Translation: CATREQALDG. The CDR3 in its entirety is CATREQALDGYTF.

This clone has a count of ten or more. The missing CDR3 end, 3 residues past where the read stops, is filled in from the germline J gene. This rearrangement joins TRBV29-1 to TRBJ1-1; 10 bases map to TRBD1. The CDR3 extends over 14 amino acids. Trimming cost V 4 bases and J 2 bases; bases outside gene matches: 4. Germline V lookup: CDR1 SQVTM, CDR2 ANQGSEA. The sequenced part of the CDR3 DNA is TGCAGCGTTGGAAGGACAGGGGGTAACACTGAA. Translation: CSVGRTGGNTE. The entire CDR3 protein is CSVGRTGGNTEAFF.

In regard to this clone: The read falls 3 residues short of the CDR3 end, and the missing part is taken from the germline J gene. The gene calls are TRBV18 and TRBJ1-1, with TRBD1 matching over 9 bases. J lost 4 bases, V lost 2 bases, and 2 bases had no gene match. Germline lookup yields CDR1 KGHSH and CDR2 LQKENI. This CDR3 spans 14 amino acids. CDR3 bases read: TGTGCCAGCTCACCAGTGACAGGGGGCACTGAA. Translation gives CASSPVTGGTE. The whole CDR3 is CASSPVTGGTEAFF.

This clone counts as medium-sized. The sequence runs out 3 residues before the end of the CDR3; the remainder is reconstructed from the germline J gene. This sequence joins TRBV27 and TRBJ2-1; 11 bases fit TRBD2. Trimming removed 2 bases from V and 4 bases from J; junction bases left unmatched: 1. This CDR3 is built from 15 residues. The germline gives CDR1 MNHEY, CDR2 SMNVEV (reference sequence). The part of the CDR3 DNA that was read is TGTGCCAGCAGTTTAGGGACTAGCGGTTACAATGAG. Translating it yields CASSLGTSGYNE. The CDR3 in full is CASSLGTSGYNEQFF.

As to this clone: The observed sequence ends 3 residues before the CDR3 terminus, with the missing tail filled in from the germline J gene. This sequence joins TRBV5-6 and TRBJ1-1; D is uncertain. Germline assignment: CDR1 SGHDT and CDR2 YYEEEE. The V end lost 4 bases, the J end lost 1 base, and 14 bases lay between the germline ends. The CDR3 has 15 residues. CDR3 amino acids: CASSSRFGSNTEAFF. The sequenced part of the CDR3 DNA is TGTGCCAGCAGCAGCCGTTTCGGGTCGAACACTGAA.

There are many counts of this clone. The sequence runs out 3 residues before the end of the CDR3; the remainder is reconstructed from the germline J gene. This rearrangement joins TRBV7-8 to TRBJ2-2; D not certain. With 3 bases removed from V and 4 bases from J, the gap between germline ends came to 21 bases. There are 18 residues in the CDR3. Per the germline V gene, CDR1 is SGHVS and CDR2 is FQNEAQ. This CDR3 reads CASSFQNSILRGTGELFF. The sequenced CDR3 bases are TGTGCCAGCAGCTTCCAAAACTCCATCCTTCGTGGCACCGGGGAG.

In its sample, this clone was seen many times. The CDR3 end is not reached by the read, which stops 3 residues before it; the germline J gene fills it in. The chain joins TRBV7-2 to TRBJ1-5, with 7 bases aligning to TRBD1. The CDR3 runs 13 residues. The J segment lost 6 bases and the V segment lost 4 bases, leaving 3 bases of the junction unmatched. CDR1 and CDR2 from the germline V gene are SGHTA and FQGNSA. CDR3 loop: CASSSRQGQPQHF. The DNA read from the CDR3 is TGTGCCAGCAGCTCACGACAGGGTCAGCCC.